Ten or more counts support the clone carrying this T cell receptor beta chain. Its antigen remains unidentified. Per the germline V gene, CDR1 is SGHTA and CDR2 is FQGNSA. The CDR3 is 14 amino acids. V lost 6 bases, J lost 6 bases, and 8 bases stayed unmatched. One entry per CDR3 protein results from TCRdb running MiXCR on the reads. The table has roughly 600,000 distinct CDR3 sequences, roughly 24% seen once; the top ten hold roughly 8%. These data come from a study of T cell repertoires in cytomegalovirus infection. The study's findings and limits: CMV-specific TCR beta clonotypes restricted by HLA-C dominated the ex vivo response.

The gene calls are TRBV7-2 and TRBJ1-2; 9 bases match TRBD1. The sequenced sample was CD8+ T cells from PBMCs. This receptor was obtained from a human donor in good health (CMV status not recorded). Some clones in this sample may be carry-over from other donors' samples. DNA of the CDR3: TGTGCCAGCAGTTTAACCGGGACAGGGAATGGCTACACCTTC. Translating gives CASSLTGTGNGYTF.